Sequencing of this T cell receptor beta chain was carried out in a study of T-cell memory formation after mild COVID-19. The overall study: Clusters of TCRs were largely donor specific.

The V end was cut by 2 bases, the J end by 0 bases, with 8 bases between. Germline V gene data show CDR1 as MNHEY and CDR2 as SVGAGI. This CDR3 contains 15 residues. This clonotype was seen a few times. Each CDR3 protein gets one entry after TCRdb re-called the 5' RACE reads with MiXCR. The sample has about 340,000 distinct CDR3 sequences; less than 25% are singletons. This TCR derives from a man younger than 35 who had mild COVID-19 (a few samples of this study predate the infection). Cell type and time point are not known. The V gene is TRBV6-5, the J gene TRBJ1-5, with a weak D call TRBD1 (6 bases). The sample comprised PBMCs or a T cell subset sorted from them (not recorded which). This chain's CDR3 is CASSYGQYSNQPQHF. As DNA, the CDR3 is TGTGCCAGCAGTTACGGACAGTATAGCAATCAGCCCCAGCATTTT.